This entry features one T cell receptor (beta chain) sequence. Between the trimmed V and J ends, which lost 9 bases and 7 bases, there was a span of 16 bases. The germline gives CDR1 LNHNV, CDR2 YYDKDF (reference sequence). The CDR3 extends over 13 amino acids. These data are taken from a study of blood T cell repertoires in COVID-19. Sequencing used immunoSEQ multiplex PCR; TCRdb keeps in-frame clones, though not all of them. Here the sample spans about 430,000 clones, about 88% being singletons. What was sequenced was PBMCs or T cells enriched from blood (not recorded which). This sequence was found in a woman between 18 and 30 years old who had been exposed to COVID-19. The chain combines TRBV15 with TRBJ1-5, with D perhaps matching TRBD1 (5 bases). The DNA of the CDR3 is TGTGCCACAAAAGGGGCAGGGCGCCAGCCCCAGCATTTT. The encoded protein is CATKGAGRQPQHF.